One sample yielded the 24 T cell receptor beta chains listed below, sequenced in a study of blood T cell repertoires in COVID-19. Method: immunoSEQ multiplex PCR; TCRdb's copy keeps in-frame clones and lacks some. The data contain under 55,000 clones, 85% to 90% of them singletons. The sample taken for sequencing was peripheral blood. These receptors were obtained from a human donor in a cohort sampled during active COVID-19.

The chain employs TRBV2 and TRBJ1-5; D perhaps matches TRBD1 (6 bases). The germline V gene has CDR1 SNHLY and CDR2 FYNNEI. The CDR3 totals 13 residues. Trimming took off 10 bases at V and 5 bases at J, with 15 bases between the two ends. The CDR3 protein is CATSEGVYQPQHF. Here the CDR3 DNA reads TGTGCCACCTCCGAGGGGGTCTATCAGCCCCAGCATTTT.

The gene calls are TRBV2 and TRBJ1-1; a weak D match, TRBD1 (5 bases). V was trimmed by 3 bases and J by 1 base, leaving 9 bases between them. The germline V gene has CDR1 SNHLY and CDR2 FYNNEI. This CDR3 comprises 14 residues. CDR3 in amino acids: CASSDQGGNTEAFF. The CDR3 DNA follows: TGTGCCAGCAGTGACCAGGGTGGGAACACTGAAGCTTTCTTT.

The chain uses TRBV5-5 and TRBJ1-3, with D unresolved. This CDR3 has 14 amino acids. The V end lost 10 bases, the J end lost 0 bases, and 14 bases lay between the germline ends. Germline-derived CDR1 and CDR2 are SGHKS and YYEKEE (reference sequence). In DNA form, the CDR3 reads TGTGCCCCCAACATCGGCGGCTCTGGAAACACCATATATTTT. As protein: CAPNIGGSGNTIYF.

The V gene is TRBV6-5, the J gene TRBJ2-1; D is perhaps TRBD2 (6 bases). Trimming took 6 bases from V and 7 from J, leaving 10 bases between them. The germline V gene has CDR1 MNHEY and CDR2 SVGAGI. The CDR3 length is 12 residues. The CDR3 coding sequence is TGTGCCAGCAGACAGACTAGTAATGAGCAGTTCTTC. It translates to CASRQTSNEQFF.

The V call is TRBV18, the J call TRBJ2-5; maybe TRBD2 (6 bases). Trimming took off 4 bases at V and 3 bases at J, with 12 bases between the two ends. CDR3 length: 14 residues. CDR1 is KGHSH and CDR2 is LQKENI in the germline V gene. DNA for the CDR3: TGTGCCAGCTCACAAACAACGGGGGAAGAGACCCAGTACTTC. It encodes CASSQTTGEETQYF.

The gene calls are TRBV27 and TRBJ2-1; tentatively, D is TRBD1 (6 bases). Germline CDR1 and CDR2: MNHEY and SMNVEV (reference sequence). The length of the CDR3 is 15 residues. Trimming shortened V by 1 base and J by 9 bases, and 16 bases separated the two germline ends. The CDR3: CASSLYRVDGGEQFF. CDR3 DNA sequence: TGTGCCAGCAGTTTATACAGGGTGGATGGCGGTGAGCAGTTCTTC.

The chain recombines TRBV12-3 or TRBV12-4 with TRBJ2-7; a possible D gene is TRBD1 (5 bases). V gave up 8 bases and J gave up 5 bases, with 16 bases separating them. The CDR3 has 13 residues. The DNA of the CDR3 is TGTGCCAGCGTTCGCAGGGTTGGGGACGAGCAGTACTTC. This codes for CASVRRVGDEQYF.

The chain is built from TRBV18 and TRBJ2-1; 8 bases match TRBD1. Germline values: CDR1 KGHSH, CDR2 LQKENI. The CDR3 consists of 18 residues. The J segment lost 8 bases and the V segment lost 6 bases, leaving 21 bases of the junction unmatched. The CDR3 sequence: CASSPGVSGQDKSHEQFF. Written as DNA, the CDR3 is TGTGCCAGCTCCCCAGGGGTTTCGGGACAGGACAAATCACATGAGCAGTTCTTC.

J is TRBJ1-1 and V is TRBV24-1, with 8 bases lining up with TRBD1. CDR3 size: 15 residues. Trimming cost V 9 bases and J 7 bases; bases outside gene matches: 15. The germline V gene encodes CDR1 KGHDR and CDR2 SFDVKD. CDR3: CATGNFDRGPVEAFF. The CDR3 region has the DNA TGTGCCACCGGAAACTTCGACAGGGGCCCCGTTGAAGCTTTCTTT.

The gene calls are TRBV7-2 and TRBJ2-1; possibly TRBD2 for D (6 bases). V was pared by 7 bases and J by 8 bases, with 15 bases between. The CDR3 extends over 13 amino acids. In germline, CDR1 is SGHTA, CDR2 FQGNSA. The CDR3 bases are TGTGCCAGCAACAAAGGAGGGGCCGATGAGCAGTTCTTC. As protein: CASNKGGADEQFF.

This sequence joins TRBV7-8 and TRBJ1-4; 10 bases agree with TRBD1. The trim removed 5 bases at V and 6 bases at J, leaving 6 bases unmatched. The CDR3 is 15 amino acids. CDR1 and CDR2 from the germline V gene are SGHVS and FQNEAQ. Here the CDR3 reads CASSGPGTGDEKLFF. CDR3 nucleotides: TGTGCCAGCAGCGGACCCGGGACAGGGGATGAAAAACTGTTTTTT.

This clone was recorded only once. V usage is TRBV7-2 and J usage is TRBJ1-4; TRBD1 matches at 9 bases. Germline V CDR1 and CDR2: SGHTA, FQGNSA. The trim removed 4 bases at V and 8 bases at J, leaving 5 bases unmatched. The CDR3 covers 14 residues. The CDR3 DNA reads TGTGCCAGCAGCTCGAGGACAGGGGAGGAAAAACTGTTTTTT. Encoded protein: CASSSRTGEEKLFF. The whole variable domain, remainder taken from reference TRBV7-2 and TRBJ1-4, is GAGVSQSPSNKVTEKGKDVELRCDPISGHTALYWYRQSLGQGLEFLIYFQGNSAPDKSGLPSDRFSAERTGGSVSTLTIQRTQQEDSAVYLCASSSRTGEEKLFFGSGTQLSVL.

The chain recombines TRBV11-2 with TRBJ2-3, with a tentative D call TRBD2 (6 bases). This CDR3 has 15 amino acids. Germline CDR1 SGHAT, CDR2 FQNNGV. V was clipped by 5 bases and J by 0 bases, with 12 bases between them. CDR3 region: CASSKAGLSTDTQYF. The CDR3, as DNA: TGTGCCAGCAGCAAAGCGGGCCTAAGCACAGATACGCAGTATTTT.

This clone showed up just a few times. CDR3 in amino acids: CASSADGGNTEAFF. CDR3 nucleotides: TGTGCCAGCAGTGCCGACGGGGGGAACACTGAAGCTTTCTTT. The chain employs TRBV27 and TRBJ1-1, with TRBD1 as a possible D gene (5 bases). The CDR3 loop spans 14 amino acids. From germline, CDR1 is MNHEY and CDR2 SMNVEV (reference sequence). V dropped 5 bases and J dropped 1 base, with 11 bases sitting between them.

The chain uses TRBV2 and TRBJ2-5; 9 bases line up with TRBD1. V was clipped by 10 bases and J by 5 bases; unmatched bases: 8. The CDR3 loop spans 13 amino acids. Germline lookup yields CDR1 SNHLY and CDR2 FYNNEI. The CDR3: CAITGTGMETQYF. CDR3 DNA: TGTGCCATCACTGGGACAGGGATGGAGACCCAGTACTTC.

The chain links TRBV5-1 to TRBJ1-1; D may be TRBD1 (5 bases). Between the trimmed V and J ends, which lost 4 bases and 4 bases, there was a span of 14 bases. The V gene's germline CDR1 is SGHRS and CDR2 YFSETQ. This CDR3 has 14 amino acids. CDR3 nucleotides: TGCGCCAGCAGCCAAGATTACAGGAGCACTGAAGCTTTCTTT. Encoded protein: CASSQDYRSTEAFF.

This chain joins TRBV5-1 and TRBJ2-7, with 10 bases lining up with TRBD1. Germline V gene lookup returns CDR1 SGHRS and CDR2 YFSETQ. This CDR3 is built from 17 residues. V lost 4 bases, J lost 2 bases, and 12 bases stayed unmatched. The CDR3 loop reads CASSLRQGALIPYEQYF. CDR3 DNA sequence: TGCGCCAGCAGCCTTCGACAGGGGGCCCTTATACCCTACGAGCAGTACTTC.

The rearrangement links TRBV30 to TRBJ1-6, with TRBD1 matching over 12 bases. The germline V gene has CDR1 GTSNPN and CDR2 SVGIG (reference sequence). The V gene end was trimmed by 4 bases and the J gene end by 13 bases; junction bases not matched to a gene: 11. The CDR3 covers 15 residues. This chain's CDR3 is CAWKGQGARLNPLHF. CDR3 sequence (DNA): TGTGCCTGGAAGGGACAGGGGGCGCGTTTGAATCCCCTCCACTTT.

The rearrangement links TRBV6-5 to TRBJ1-6; D may be TRBD1 (6 bases). The CDR3 is 15 amino acids. Deletions cut 6 bases from V and 7 bases from J, with 16 bases between. Germline V gives CDR1 MNHEY, CDR2 SVGAGI. In nucleotides, the CDR3 is TGTGCCAGCAGGTACCTAGACAGGACCAATTCACCCCTCCACTTT. Its protein is CASRYLDRTNSPLHF.

The chain has TRBV6-5 and TRBJ1-2; 9 nucleotides agree with TRBD1. V was clipped by 7 bases and J by 4 bases; unmatched bases: 7. This CDR3 comprises 14 residues. The germline V gene has CDR1 MNHEY and CDR2 SVGAGI. The CDR3 protein is CASNPDRGTYGYTF. The CDR3, as DNA: TGTGCCAGCAACCCAGACAGGGGGACCTATGGCTACACCTTC.

The rearrangement joins TRBV5-8 to TRBJ2-7; unclear D gene. This CDR3 region has 12 residues. Germline V gives CDR1 SGHTS, CDR2 YDEGEE. Trimming shortened V by 1 base and J by 4 bases, and 6 bases separated the two germline ends. CDR3 in amino acids: CASSLPPYEQYF. In DNA, the CDR3 is TGTGCCAGCAGCTTGCCCCCTTACGAGCAGTACTTC.

CDR3 nucleotide sequence: TGTGCCAGCTCACCTGGACAGGGGGCAGAAGCTTTCTTT. Amino acids: CASSPGQGAEAFF. The chain is built from TRBV18 and TRBJ1-1; 11 bases match TRBD1. V shed 3 bases and J 8 bases; nucleotides not matched to a gene: 2. The length of the CDR3 is 13 residues. The germline CDR1 and CDR2 sequences are KGHSH and LQKENI.

The CDR3 sequence: CASSVGDRYSPLHF. The CDR3 bases are TGTGCCAGCAGCGTAGGGGACAGATATTCACCCCTCCACTTT. The rearrangement joins TRBV9 to TRBJ1-6, with TRBD1 matching over 7 bases. V dropped 0 bases and J dropped 8; count of bases not matched to a gene: 2. Germline CDR1 reads SGDLS; CDR2 reads YYNGEE. This CDR3 has 14 residues. The full variable domain, completed using reference TRBV9 and TRBJ1-6, is DSGVTQTPKHLITATGQRVTLRCSPRSGDLSVYWYQQSLDQGLQFLIQYYNGEERAKGNILERFSAQQFPDLHSELNLSSLELGDSALYFCASSVGDRYSPLHFGNGTRLTVT.

This chain links TRBV19 with TRBJ1-1; 8 bases map to TRBD1. CDR1 and CDR2 (germline): LNHDA, SQIVND (reference sequence). This CDR3 has 16 residues. The V and J ends lost 4 bases and 2 bases, in that order; junction bases with no gene match: 9. Written as DNA, the CDR3 is TGTGCCAGTAGTACCCTCGACAGGGGACTAAACACTGAAGCTTTCTTT. It translates to CASSTLDRGLNTEAFF.